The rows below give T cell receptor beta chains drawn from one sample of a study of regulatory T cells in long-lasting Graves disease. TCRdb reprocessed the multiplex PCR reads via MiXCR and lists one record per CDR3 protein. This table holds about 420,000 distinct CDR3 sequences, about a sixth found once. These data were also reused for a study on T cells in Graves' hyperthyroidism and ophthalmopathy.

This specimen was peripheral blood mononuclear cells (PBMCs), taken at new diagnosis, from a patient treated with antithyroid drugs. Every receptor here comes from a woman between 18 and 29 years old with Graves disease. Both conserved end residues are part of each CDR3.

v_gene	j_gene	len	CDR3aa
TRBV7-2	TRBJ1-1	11	CASSNRVEAFF
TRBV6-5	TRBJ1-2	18	CASSYSYRLTAANYGYTF
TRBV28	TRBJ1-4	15	CASSLGGTTNEKLFF
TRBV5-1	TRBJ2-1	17	CASSLSKSGATYNEQFF
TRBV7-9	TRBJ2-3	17	CASSTRTSGRATDTQYF
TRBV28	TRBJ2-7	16	CASSLPGPGELNEQYF
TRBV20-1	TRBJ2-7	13	CSATDQTGFEQYF
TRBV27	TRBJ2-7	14	CASSWDSNSYEQYF
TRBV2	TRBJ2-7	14	CASSGDRNRREQYF
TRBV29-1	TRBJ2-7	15	CSVELLLAGNYEQYF
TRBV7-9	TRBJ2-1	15	CASSRLAGEGNEQFF
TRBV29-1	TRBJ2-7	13	CSVEGVSTYEQYF
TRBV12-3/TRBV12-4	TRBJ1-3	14	CASSFVSSGNTIYF
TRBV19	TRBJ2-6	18	CASSIGREGASGANVLTF
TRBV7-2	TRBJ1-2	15	CASSLAPGYRYGYTF
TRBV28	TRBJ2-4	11	CASSLSFVQYF
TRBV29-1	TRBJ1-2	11	CSVDKGGGYTF
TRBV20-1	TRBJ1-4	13	CSARRGAEEKLFF
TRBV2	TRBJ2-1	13	CASSEEANNEQFF
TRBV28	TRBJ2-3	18	CASSLQMVTGESTDTQYF
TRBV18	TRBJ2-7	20	CASSPNPGTSGKRPRYEQYF
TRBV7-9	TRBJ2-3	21	CASTPFDGTSGRSSITDTQYF
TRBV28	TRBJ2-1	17	CASSTSRDRGKSGEQFF
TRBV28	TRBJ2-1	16	CASSFESGTRDNEQFF
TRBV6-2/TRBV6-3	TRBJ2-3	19	CASSFQASGRRPSTDTQYF
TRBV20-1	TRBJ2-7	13	CSPHSGVNYEQYF
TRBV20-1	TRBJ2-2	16	CSARSSDENHTGELLF
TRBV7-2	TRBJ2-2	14	CALNQGATTGELFF
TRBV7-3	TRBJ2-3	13	CATRRAGTDTQYF
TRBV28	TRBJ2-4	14	CASKGGGSKNIQYF
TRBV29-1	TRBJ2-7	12	CSVDVGSYEQYF
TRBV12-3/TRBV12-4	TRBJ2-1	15	CASSRLAGVADEQFF
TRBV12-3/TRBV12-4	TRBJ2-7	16	CASSPRVTERGYEQYF
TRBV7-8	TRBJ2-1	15	CASSPDRVLYNEQFF
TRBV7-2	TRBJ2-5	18	CASSLAPVRTDAQETQYF
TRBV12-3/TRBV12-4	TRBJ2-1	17	CASSSGTSGSFYNEQFF
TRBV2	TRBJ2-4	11	CASSAKNIQYF
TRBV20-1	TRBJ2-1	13	CSARLAGTSEQFF
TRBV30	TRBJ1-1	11	CAWSVLTEAFF
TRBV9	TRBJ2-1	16	CASSVGAGSSYNEQFF
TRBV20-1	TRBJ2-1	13	CSALAGEGDEQFF
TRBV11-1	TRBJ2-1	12	CASSSTFNEQFF
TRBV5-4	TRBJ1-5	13	CASSTGGGQPQHF
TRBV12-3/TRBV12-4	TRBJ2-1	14	CASSSNIAINEQFF
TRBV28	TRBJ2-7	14	CASSFSPVRYEQYF
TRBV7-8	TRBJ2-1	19	CASSTFFTSGRAVRAEQFF
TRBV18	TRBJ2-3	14	CASSPAPRRDTQYF
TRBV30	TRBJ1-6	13	CALVGDAGSPLHF
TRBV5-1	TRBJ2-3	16	CASSLMAGFGTDTQYF
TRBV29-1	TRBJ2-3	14	CSVARTEVTDTQYF
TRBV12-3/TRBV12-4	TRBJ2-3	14	CASTWGVGTDTQYF
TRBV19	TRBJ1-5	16	CASTLGSGGFGQPQHF
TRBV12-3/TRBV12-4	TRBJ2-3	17	CASSLDLGGSDTDTQYF
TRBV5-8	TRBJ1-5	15	CASSLPRVFNQPQHF
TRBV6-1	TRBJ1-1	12	CASLLTGYEAFF
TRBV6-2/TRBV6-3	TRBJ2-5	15	CASSARTGSQETQYF